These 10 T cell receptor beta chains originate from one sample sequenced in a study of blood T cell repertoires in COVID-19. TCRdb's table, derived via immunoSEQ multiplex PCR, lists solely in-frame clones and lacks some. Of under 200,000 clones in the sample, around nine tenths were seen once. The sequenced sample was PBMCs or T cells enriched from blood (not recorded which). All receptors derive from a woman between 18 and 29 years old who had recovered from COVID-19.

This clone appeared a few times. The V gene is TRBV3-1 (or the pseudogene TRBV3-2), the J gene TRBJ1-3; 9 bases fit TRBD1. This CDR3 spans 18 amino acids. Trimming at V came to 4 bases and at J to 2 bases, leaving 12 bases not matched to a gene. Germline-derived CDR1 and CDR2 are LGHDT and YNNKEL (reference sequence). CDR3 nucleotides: TGTGCCAGCAGCCCCCCTGGCGACAGGGGGTATGCTGGAAACACCATATATTTT. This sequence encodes CASSPPGDRGYAGNTIYF.

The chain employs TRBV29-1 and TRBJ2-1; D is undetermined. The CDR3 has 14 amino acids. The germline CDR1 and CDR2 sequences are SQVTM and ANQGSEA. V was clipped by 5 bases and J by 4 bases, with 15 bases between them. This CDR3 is CSVLSLRQYNEQFF. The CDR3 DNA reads TGCAGCGTTCTGTCCCTGCGACAATACAATGAGCAGTTCTTC.

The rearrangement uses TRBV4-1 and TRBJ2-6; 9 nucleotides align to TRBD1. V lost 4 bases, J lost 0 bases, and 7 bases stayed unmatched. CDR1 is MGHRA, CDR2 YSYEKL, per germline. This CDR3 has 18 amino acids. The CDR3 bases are TGCGCCAGCAGCCCACAGACAGGGGGAACCTCTGGGGCCAACGTCCTGACTTTC. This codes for CASSPQTGGTSGANVLTF.

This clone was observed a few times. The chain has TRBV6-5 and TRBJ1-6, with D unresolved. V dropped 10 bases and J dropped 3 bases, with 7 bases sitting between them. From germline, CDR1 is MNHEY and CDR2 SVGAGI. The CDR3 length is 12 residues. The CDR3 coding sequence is TGTGCCACACAGAGCTATAATTCACCCCTCCACTTT. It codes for CATQSYNSPLHF.

The CDR3 coding sequence is TGTGCCAGCAGCTTAAGGGACAGCGGCTGGGAGCAGTACTTC. Translation gives CASSLRDSGWEQYF. The chain joins TRBV7-9 to TRBJ2-7, with 7 bases fitting TRBD1. The CDR3 consists of 14 residues. The V gene's germline CDR1 is SEHNR and CDR2 FQNEAQ (reference sequence). Germline trimming cut 2 bases from V and 7 bases from J; bases unmatched to any gene: 8.

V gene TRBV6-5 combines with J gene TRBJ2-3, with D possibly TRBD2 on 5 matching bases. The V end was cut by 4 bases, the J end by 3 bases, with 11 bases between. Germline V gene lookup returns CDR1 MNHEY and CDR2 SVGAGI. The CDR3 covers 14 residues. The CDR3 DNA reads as TGTGCCAGCAGTTCCGACTCGGGGACAGATACGCAGTATTTT. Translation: CASSSDSGTDTQYF.

CDR3 in DNA: TGTGCCAGCAGCCGACAGGGGTGGGTGAACACTGAAGCTTTCTTT. It codes for CASSRQGWVNTEAFF. The chain uses TRBV7-9 and TRBJ1-1; TRBD1 matches 8 bases. The CDR3 is made up of 15 amino acids. V shed 5 bases and J 0 bases; nucleotides not matched to a gene: 5. Germline V gives CDR1 SEHNR, CDR2 FQNEAQ (reference sequence).

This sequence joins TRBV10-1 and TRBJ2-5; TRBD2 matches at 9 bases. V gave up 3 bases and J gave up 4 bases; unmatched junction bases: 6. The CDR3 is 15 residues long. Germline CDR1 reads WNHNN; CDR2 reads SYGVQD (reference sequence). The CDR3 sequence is CASSDAREGLETQYF. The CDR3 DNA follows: TGCGCCAGCAGTGACGCGCGGGAGGGCCTAGAGACCCAGTACTTC.

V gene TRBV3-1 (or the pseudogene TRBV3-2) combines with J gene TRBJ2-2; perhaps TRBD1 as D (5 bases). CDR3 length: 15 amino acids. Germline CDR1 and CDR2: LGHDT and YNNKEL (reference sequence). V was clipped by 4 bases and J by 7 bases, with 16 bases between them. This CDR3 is CASSLIGVGIGELFF. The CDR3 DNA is TGTGCCAGCAGCCTGATAGGGGTAGGGATCGGGGAGCTGTTTTTT.

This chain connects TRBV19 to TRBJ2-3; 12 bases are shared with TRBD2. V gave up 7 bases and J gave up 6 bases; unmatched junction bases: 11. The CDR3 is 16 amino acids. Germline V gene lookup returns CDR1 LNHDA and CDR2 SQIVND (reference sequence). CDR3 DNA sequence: TGTGCCAGTAAGAGACAGACTAGCGGGAGTGCGGATACGCAGTATTTT. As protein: CASKRQTSGSADTQYF.